Reported below is one TCR beta chain. This sample was taken from a study of blood T cell repertoires in COVID-19. The repertoire was sequenced with immunoSEQ multiplex PCR; TCRdb's copy has only in-frame clones and lacks some. The table includes 200,000 to 300,000 clones, around 87% detected once. The CDR3 covers 14 residues. Between the trimmed V and J ends, which lost 8 bases and 7 bases, there was a span of 17 bases. The germline V gene encodes CDR1 MNHEY and CDR2 SVGAGI. Specimen: peripheral blood. The receptor was derived from a woman in her 40s who had recovered from COVID-19. The chain is built from TRBV6-5 and TRBJ1-4; a weak D match, TRBD1 (6 bases). CDR3 amino acids: CASGETGIVEKLFF. CDR3 bases: TGTGCCAGCGGAGAAACAGGGATCGTTGAAAAACTGTTTTTT.